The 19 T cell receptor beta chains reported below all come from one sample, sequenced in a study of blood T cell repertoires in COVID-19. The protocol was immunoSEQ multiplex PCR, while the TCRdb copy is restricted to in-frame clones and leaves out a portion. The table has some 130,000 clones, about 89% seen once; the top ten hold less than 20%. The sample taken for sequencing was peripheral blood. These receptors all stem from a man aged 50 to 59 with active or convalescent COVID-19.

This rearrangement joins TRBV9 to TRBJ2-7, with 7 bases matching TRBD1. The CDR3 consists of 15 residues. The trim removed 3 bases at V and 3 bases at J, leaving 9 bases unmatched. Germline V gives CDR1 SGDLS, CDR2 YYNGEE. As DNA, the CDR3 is TGTGCCAGCAGCGAGGGGGACAGTCCTAGCTACGAGCAGTACTTC. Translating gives CASSEGDSPSYEQYF.

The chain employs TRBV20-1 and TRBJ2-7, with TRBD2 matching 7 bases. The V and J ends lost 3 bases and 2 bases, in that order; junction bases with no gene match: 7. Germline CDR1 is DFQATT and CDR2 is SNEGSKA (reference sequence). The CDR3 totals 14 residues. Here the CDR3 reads CSASLLGGTYEQYF. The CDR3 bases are TGCAGTGCTAGTCTTCTCGGGGGGACCTACGAGCAGTACTTC.

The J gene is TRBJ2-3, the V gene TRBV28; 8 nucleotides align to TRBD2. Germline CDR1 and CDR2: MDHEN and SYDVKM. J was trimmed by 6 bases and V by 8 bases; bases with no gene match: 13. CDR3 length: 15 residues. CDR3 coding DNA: TGTGCCAGCCTCAACACCGGGACTAGAGGCGATACGCAGTATTTT. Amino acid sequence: CASLNTGTRGDTQYF.

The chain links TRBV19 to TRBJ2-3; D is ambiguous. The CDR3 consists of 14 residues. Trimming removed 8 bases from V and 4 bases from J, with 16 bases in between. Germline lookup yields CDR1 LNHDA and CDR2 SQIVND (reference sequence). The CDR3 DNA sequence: TGTGCCAGTCGTCGGAGTAAGATTGCAGATACGCAGTATTTT. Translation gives CASRRSKIADTQYF.

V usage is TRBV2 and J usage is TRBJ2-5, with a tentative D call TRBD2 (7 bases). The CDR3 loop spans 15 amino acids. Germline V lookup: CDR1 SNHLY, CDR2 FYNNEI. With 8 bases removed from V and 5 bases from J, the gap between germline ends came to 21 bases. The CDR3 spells CASGELRGAQETQYF. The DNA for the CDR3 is TGTGCCAGCGGGGAACTCCGGGGGGCTCAGGAGACCCAGTACTTC. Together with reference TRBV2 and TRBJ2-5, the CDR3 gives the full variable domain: EPEVTQTPSHQVTQMGQEVILRCVPISNHLYFYWYRQILGQKVEFLVSFYNNEISEKSEIFDDQFSVERPDGSNFTLKIRSTKLEDSAMYFCASGELRGAQETQYFGPGTRLLVL.

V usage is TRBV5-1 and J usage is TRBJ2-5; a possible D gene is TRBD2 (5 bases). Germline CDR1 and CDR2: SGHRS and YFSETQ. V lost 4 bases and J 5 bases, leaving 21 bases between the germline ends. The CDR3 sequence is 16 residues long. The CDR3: CASSLPRETRGETQYF. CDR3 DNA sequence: TGCGCCAGCAGCCTACCTCGGGAAACCCGAGGGGAGACCCAGTACTTC.

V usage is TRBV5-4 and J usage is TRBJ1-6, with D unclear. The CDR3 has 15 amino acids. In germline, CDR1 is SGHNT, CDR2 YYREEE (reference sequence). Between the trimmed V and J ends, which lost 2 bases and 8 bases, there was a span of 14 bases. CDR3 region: CASSFWEGPDSPLHF. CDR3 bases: TGTGCCAGCAGCTTCTGGGAGGGTCCCGATTCACCCCTCCACTTT.

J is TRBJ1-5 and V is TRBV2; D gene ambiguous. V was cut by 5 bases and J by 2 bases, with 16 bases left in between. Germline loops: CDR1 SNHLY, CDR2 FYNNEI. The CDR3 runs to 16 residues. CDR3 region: CASSSEGFVGNQPQHF. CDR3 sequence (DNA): TGTGCCAGCAGTTCGGAGGGATTTGTCGGCAATCAGCCCCAGCATTTT.

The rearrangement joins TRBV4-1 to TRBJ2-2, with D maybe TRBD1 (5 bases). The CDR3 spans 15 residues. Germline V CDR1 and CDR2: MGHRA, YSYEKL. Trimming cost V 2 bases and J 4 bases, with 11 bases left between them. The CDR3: CASSQQGRGTGELFF. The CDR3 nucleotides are TGCGCCAGCAGCCAACAGGGTCGCGGCACCGGGGAGCTGTTTTTT.

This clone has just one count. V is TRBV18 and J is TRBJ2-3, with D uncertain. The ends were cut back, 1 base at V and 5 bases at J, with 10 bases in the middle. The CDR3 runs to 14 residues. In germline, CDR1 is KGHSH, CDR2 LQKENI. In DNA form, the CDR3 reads TGTGCCAGCTCACCACGAATATACGGAGATACGCAGTATTTT. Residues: CASSPRIYGDTQYF.

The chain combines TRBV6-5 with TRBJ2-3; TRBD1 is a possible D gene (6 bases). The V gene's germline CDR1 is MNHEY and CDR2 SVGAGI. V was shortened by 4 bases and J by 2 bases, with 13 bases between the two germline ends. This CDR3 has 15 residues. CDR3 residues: CASSSTGPLTDTQYF. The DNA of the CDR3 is TGTGCCAGCAGTTCGACAGGTCCCCTCACAGATACGCAGTATTTT.

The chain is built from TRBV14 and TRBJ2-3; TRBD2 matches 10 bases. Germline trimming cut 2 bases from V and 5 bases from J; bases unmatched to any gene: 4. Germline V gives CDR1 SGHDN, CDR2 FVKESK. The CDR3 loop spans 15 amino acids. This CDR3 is CASSQLAGVLDTQYF. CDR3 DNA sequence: TGTGCCAGCAGCCAACTAGCGGGAGTGTTAGATACGCAGTATTTT.

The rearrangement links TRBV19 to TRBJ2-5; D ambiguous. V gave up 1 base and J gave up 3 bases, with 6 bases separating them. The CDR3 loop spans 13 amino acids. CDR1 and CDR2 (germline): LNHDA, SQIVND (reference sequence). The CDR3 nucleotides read TGTGCCAGTAGTATAGCAACAGAAGAGACCCAGTACTTC. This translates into CASSIATEETQYF.

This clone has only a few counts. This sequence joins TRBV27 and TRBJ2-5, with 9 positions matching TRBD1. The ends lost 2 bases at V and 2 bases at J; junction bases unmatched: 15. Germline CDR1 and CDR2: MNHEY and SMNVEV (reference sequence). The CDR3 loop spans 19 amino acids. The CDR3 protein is CASSLRPPGQGRKQETQYF. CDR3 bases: TGTGCCAGCAGTTTACGCCCTCCGGGACAGGGACGTAAGCAAGAGACCCAGTACTTC.

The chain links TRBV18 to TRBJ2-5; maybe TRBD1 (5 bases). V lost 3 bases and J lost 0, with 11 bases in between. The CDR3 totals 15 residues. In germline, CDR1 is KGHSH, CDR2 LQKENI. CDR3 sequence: CASSPQGLYQETQYF. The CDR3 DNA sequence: TGTGCCAGCTCACCGCAGGGTCTGTACCAAGAGACCCAGTACTTC.

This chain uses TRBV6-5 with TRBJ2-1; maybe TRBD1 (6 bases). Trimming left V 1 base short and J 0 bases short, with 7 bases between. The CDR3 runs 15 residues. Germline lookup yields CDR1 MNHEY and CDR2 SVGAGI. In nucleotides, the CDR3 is TGTGCCAGCAGTTACTTGGACAGCTCCTACAATGAGCAGTTCTTC. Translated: CASSYLDSSYNEQFF.

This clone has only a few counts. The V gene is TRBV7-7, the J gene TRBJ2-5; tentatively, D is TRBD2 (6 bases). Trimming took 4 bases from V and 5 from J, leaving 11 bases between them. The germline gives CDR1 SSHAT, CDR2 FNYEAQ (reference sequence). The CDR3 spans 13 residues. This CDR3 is CASSSEGRETQYF. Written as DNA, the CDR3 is TGTGCCAGCAGCTCGGAGGGCCGGGAGACCCAGTACTTC.

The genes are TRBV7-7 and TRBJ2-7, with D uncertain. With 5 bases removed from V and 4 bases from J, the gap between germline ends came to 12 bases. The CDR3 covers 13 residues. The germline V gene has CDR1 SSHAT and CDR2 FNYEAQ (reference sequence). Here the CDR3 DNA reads TGTGCCAGCAGCCGAAGTCCGGAGTACGAGCAGTACTTC. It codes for CASSRSPEYEQYF. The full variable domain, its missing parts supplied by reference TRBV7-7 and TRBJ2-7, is GAGVSQSPRYKVTKRGQDVTLRCDPISSHATLYWYQQALGQGPEFLTYFNYEAQPDKSGLPSDRFSAERPEGSISTLTIQRTEQRDSAMYRCASSRSPEYEQYFGPGTRLTVT.

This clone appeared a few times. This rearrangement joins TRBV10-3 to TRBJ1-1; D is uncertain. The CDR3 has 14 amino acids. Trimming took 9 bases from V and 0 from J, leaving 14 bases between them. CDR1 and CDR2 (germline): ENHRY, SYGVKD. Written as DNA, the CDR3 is TGTGCCATACAGCCAGGCCTAATGAACACTGAAGCTTTCTTT. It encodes CAIQPGLMNTEAFF.